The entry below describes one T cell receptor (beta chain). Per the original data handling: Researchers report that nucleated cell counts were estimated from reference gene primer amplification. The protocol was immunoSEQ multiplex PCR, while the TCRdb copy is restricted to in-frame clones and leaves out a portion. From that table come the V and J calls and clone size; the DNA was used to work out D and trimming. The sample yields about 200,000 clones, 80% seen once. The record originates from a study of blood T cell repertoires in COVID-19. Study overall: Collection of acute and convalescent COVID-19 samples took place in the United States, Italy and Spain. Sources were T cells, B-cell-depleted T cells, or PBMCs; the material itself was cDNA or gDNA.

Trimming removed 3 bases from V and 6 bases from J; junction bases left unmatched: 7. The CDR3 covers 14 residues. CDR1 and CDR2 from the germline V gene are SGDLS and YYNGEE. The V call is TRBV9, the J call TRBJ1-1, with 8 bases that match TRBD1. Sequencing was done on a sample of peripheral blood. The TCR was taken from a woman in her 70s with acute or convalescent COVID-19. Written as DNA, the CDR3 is TGTGCCAGCAGCGCAGGGCAGGGGGCAGCTGAAGCTTTCTTT. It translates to CASSAGQGAAEAFF.